This record concerns one T cell receptor beta chain sequence. Its matching antigen is unknown. Expressed TCRB transcripts were sequenced, since all the RNA that had been isolated was reverse transcribed. The method was immunoSEQ multiplex PCR; TCRdb's version includes in-frame clones alone and lacks a portion of them. The table shows some 48,000 clones, with approximately 40% occurring only once. Via CD45RO/CCR7/CD25/CD127/CD95/CD27, cells of the CD4+ naive, central memory, regulatory and stem cell-like memory subsets were sorted. The entry originates in a study of beta chain features in type 1 diabetes. General study results and limits: Fewer insertions but more deletions were seen at VDJ junctions in type 1 diabetes patients. The study found moderately but significantly shorter TCRB CDR3s in all four CD4+ subsets of Type 1 diabetes patients.

The CDR3 is 15 residues long. Trimming took 8 bases from V and 2 from J; bases not matched to a gene: 10. In germline, CDR1 is SNHLY, CDR2 FYNNEI. The V gene is TRBV2, the J gene TRBJ2-5, with TRBD2 identical over 8 bases. Sequenced: stem cell memory CD4+ T cells from blood. The sequence derives from a man aged 30 to 39 with type 1 diabetes. In nucleotides, the CDR3 is TGTGCCAGCCCATGGGTAGCGGGACAACAAGAGACCCAGTACTTC. Its protein is CASPWVAGQQETQYF.